This record looks at one T cell receptor (beta chain) sequence and its context. The CDR3 length is 13 residues. The germline gives CDR1 DFQATT, CDR2 SNEGSKA (reference sequence). V was clipped by 6 bases and J by 0 bases; unmatched bases: 5. These data are taken from a study of blood T cells in healthy people across ages. The authors ran a second PCR of roughly 6 to 11 cycles using a sample-barcoded 5' primer and a J-beta primer mix. TCRdb fed the 5' RACE reads into MiXCR, producing one record per CDR3 protein. This table holds 1.5 million to 1.8 million distinct CDR3 sequences, approximately 42% found once.

Sequenced: blood. This clonotype was obtained from a woman aged 18-29 years in good health. The rearrangement uses TRBV20-1 and TRBJ2-7, with TRBD1 identical over 7 bases. The CDR3 DNA follows: TGCAGTGCCGACAGGGTTGGCTCCTACGAGCAGTACTTC. Its protein product is CSADRVGSYEQYF.